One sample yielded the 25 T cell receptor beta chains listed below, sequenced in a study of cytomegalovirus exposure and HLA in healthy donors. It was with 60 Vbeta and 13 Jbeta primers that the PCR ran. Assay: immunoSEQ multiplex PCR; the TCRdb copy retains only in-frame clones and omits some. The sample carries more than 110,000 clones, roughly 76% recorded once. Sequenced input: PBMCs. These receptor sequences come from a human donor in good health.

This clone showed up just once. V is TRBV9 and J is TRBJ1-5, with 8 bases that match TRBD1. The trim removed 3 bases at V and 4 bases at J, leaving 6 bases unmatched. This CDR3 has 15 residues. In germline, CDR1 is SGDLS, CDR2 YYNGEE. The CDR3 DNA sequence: TGTGCCAGCAGCGCCGGGCAGGGGGCGAATCAGCCCCAGCATTTT. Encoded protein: CASSAGQGANQPQHF.

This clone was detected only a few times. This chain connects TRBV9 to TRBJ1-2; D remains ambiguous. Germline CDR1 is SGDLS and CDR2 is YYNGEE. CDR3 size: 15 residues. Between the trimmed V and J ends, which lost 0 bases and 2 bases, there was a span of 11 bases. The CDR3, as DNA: TGTGCCAGCAGCGTAGGTGGCCGATCCAACTATGGCTACACCTTC. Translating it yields CASSVGGRSNYGYTF.

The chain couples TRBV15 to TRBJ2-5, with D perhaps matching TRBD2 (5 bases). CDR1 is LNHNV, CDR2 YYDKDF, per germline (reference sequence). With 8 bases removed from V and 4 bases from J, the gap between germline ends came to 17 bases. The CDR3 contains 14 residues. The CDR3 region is CATGGPGLRETQYF. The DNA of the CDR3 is TGTGCCACCGGAGGACCGGGCTTGAGAGAGACCCAGTACTTC.

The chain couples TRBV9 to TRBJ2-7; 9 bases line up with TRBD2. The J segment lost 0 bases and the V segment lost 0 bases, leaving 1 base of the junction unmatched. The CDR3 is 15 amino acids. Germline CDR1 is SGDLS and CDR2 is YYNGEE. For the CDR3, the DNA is TGTGCCAGCAGCGTAGGACTAGCGGCCTCCTACGAGCAGTACTTC. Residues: CASSVGLAASYEQYF.

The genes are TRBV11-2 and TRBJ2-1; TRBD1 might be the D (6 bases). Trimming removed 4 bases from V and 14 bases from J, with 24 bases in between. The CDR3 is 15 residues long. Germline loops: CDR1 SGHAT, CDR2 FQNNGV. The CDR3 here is CASSSILRQGHFKFF. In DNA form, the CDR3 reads TGTGCCAGCAGCTCCATTCTGAGGCAGGGGCATTTTAAGTTCTTC.

The CDR3 loop is CASSEGQLLNQPQHF. The CDR3 DNA is TGTGCCAGCAGTGAAGGACAGCTCTTAAATCAGCCCCAGCATTTT. The gene calls are TRBV2 and TRBJ1-5, with D perhaps matching TRBD1 (5 bases). Germline V gene lookup returns CDR1 SNHLY and CDR2 FYNNEI. The CDR3 covers 15 residues. Deletions cut 1 base from V and 4 bases from J, with 11 bases between.

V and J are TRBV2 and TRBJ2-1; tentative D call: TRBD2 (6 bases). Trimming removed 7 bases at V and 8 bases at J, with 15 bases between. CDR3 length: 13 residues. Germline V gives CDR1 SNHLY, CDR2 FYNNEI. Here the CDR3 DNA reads TGTGCCAGCACTCGTGCGGGGAAGGATGAGCAGTTCTTC. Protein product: CASTRAGKDEQFF. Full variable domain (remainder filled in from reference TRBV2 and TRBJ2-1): EPEVTQTPSHQVTQMGQEVILRCVPISNHLYFYWYRQILGQKVEFLVSFYNNEISEKSEIFDDQFSVERPDGSNFTLKIRSTKLEDSAMYFCASTRAGKDEQFFGPGTRLTVL.

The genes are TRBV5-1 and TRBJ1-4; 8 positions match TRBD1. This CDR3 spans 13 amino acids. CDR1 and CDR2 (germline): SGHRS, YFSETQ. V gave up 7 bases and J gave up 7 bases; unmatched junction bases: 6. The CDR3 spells CASGRTGSEKLFF. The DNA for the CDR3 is TGCGCCAGCGGACGGACAGGGTCTGAAAAACTGTTTTTT.

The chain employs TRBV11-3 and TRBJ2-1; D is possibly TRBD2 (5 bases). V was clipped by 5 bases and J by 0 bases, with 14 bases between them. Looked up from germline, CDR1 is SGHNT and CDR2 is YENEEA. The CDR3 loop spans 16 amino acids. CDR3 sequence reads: CASSERRTPSYNEQFF. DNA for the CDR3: TGTGCCAGCAGCGAGAGGAGGACTCCCTCCTACAATGAGCAGTTCTTC.

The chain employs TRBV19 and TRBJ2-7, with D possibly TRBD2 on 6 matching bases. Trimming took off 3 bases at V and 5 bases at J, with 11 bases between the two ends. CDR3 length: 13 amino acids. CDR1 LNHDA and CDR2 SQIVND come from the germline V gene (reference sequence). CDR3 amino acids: CASSILPGDEQYF. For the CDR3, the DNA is TGTGCCAGTAGTATTCTCCCGGGGGACGAGCAGTACTTC.

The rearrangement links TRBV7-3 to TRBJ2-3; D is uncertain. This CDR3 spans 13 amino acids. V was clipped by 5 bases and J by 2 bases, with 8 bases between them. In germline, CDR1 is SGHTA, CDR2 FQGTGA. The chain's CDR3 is CASSTTYTDTQYF. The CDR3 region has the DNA TGTGCCAGCAGCACGACTTACACAGATACGCAGTATTTT.

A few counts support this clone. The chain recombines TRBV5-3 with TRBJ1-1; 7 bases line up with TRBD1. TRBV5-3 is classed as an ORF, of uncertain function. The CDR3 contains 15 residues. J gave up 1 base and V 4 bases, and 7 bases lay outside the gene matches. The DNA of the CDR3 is TGTGCCAGAAGCGGGCGACAGGGAGCGAACACTGAAGCTTTCTTT. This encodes CARSGRQGANTEAFF.

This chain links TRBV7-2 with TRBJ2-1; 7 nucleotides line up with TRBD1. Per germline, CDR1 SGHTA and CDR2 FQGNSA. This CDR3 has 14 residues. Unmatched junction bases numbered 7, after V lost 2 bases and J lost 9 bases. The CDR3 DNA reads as TGTGCCAGCAGCTTACGTGACAGGGAGTCTGAGCAGTTCTTC. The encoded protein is CASSLRDRESEQFF.

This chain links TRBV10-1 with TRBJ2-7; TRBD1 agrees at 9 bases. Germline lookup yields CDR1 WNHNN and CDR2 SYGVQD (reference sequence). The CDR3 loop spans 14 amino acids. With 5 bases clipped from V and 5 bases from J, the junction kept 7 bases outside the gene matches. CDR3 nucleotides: TGCGCCAGCAGTAAGGGACAGGGCATCGACGAGCAGTACTTC. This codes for CASSKGQGIDEQYF.

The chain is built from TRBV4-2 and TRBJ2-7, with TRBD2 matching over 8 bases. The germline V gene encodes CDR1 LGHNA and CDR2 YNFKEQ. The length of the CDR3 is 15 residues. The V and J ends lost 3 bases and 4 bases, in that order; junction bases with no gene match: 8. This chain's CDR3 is CASSQAGTSKYEQYF. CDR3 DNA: TGTGCCAGCAGCCAGGCCGGGACTAGTAAGTACGAGCAGTACTTC.

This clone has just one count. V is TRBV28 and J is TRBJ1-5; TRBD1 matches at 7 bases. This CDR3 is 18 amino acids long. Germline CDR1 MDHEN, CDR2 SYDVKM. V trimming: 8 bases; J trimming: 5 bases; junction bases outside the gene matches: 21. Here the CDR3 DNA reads TGTGCCAGCTCGGATCGAAAGTACCAGACAGGGCCCCATCAGCCCCAGCATTTT. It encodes CASSDRKYQTGPHQPQHF.

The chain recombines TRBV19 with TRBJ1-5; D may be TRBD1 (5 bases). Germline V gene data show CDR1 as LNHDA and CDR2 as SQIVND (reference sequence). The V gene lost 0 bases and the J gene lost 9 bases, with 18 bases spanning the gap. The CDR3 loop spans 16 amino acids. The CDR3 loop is CASSIDPGQPVWPQHF. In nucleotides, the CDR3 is TGTGCCAGTAGTATAGACCCAGGGCAGCCAGTTTGGCCCCAGCATTTT.

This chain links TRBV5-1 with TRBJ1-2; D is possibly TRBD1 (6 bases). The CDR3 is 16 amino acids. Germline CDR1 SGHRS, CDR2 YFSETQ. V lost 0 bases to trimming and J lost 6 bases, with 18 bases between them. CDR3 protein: CASSLGQASVRDGYTF. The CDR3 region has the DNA TGCGCCAGCAGCTTGGGACAGGCCTCGGTAAGGGATGGCTACACCTTC.

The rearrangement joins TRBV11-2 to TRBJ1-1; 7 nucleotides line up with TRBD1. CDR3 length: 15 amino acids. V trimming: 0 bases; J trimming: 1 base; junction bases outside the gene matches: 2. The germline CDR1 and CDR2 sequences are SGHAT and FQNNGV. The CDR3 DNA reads TGTGCCAGCAGCTTAGATCAGGGGGGGAACACTGAAGCTTTCTTT. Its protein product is CASSLDQGGNTEAFF.

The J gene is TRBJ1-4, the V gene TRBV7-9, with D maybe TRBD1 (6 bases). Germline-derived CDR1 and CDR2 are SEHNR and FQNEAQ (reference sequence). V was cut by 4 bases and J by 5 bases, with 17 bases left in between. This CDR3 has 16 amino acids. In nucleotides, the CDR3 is TGTGCCAGCAGCTCAAATACAGGGCCCCCGAATGAAAAACTGTTTTTT. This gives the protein CASSSNTGPPNEKLFF.

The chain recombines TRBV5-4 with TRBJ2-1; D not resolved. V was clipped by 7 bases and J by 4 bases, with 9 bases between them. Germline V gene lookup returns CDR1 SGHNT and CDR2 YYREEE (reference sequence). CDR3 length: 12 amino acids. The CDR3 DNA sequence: TGTGCCAGCCACGTAGCTTACAATGAGCAGTTCTTC. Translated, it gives CASHVAYNEQFF.

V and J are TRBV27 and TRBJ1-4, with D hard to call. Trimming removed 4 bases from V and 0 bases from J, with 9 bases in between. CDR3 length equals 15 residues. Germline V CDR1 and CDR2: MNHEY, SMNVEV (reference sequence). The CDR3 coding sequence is TGTGCCAGCAGTTCGTTTTATGCAACTAATGAAAAACTGTTTTTT. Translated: CASSSFYATNEKLFF.

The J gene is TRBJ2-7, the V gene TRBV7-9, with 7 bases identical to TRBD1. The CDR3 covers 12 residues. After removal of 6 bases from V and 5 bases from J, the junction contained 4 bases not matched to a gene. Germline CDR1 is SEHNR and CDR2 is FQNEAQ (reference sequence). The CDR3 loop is CASSRTGDEQYF. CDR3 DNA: TGTGCCAGCAGTCGGACAGGAGACGAGCAGTACTTC.

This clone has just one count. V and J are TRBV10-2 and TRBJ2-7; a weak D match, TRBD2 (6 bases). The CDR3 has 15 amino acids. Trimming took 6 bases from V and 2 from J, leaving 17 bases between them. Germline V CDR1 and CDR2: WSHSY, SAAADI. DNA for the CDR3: TGCGCCAGCAGGGGGCGGGACGGGATTCCCTACGAGCAGTACTTC. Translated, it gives CASRGRDGIPYEQYF.

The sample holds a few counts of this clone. In DNA, the CDR3 is TGTGCCAGCAGCTCATACGTCCGGGACAGGGGAGAAGATGGCTACACCTTC. Its protein product is CASSSYVRDRGEDGYTF. The genes are TRBV11-3 and TRBJ1-2, with 10 bases matching TRBD1. V lost 4 bases and J lost 6; bases outside the gene matches: 14. The CDR3 runs 17 residues. Germline assignment: CDR1 SGHNT and CDR2 YENEEA.